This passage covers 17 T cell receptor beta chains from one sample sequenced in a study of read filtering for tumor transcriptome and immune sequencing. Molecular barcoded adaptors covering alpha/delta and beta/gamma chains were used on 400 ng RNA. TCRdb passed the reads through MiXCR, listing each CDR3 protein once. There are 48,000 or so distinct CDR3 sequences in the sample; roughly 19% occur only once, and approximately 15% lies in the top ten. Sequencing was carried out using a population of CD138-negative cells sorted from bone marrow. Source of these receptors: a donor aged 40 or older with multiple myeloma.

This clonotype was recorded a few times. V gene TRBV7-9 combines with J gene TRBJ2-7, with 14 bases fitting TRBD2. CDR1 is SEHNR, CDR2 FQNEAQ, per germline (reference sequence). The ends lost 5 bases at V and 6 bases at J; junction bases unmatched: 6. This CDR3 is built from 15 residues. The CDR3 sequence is CASSTSGTSGSEQYF. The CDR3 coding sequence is TGTGCCAGCAGCACCTCCGGGACTAGCGGGAGCGAGCAGTACTTC.

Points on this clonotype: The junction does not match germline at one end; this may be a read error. CDR3: CASSLADRVAF. In DNA form, the CDR3 reads TGTGCCAGCAGCTTAGCCGACAGGGTGGCCTTC. The rearrangement uses TRBV7-2 and TRBJ1-2; 7 bases fit TRBD1. The CDR3 has 11 amino acids. The germline V gene has CDR1 SGHTA and CDR2 FQGNSA.

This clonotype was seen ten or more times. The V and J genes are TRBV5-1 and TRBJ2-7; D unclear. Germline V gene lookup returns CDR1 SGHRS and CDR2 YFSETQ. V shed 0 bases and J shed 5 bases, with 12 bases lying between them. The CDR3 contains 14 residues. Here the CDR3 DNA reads TGCGCCAGCAGCTTGGGAAGGGCCGAGGACGAGCAGTACTTC. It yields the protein CASSLGRAEDEQYF. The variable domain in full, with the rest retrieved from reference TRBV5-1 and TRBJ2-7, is KAGVTQTPRYLIKTRGQQVTLSCSPISGHRSVSWYQQTPGQGLQFLFEYFSETQRNKGNFPGRFSGRQFSNSRSEMNVSTLELGDSALYLCASSLGRAEDEQYFGPGTRLTVT.

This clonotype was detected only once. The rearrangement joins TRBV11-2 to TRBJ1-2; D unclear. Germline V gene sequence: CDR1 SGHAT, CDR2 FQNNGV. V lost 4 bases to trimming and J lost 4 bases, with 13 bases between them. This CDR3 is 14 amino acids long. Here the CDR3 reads CASSSSAIPYGYTF. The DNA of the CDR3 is TGTGCCAGCAGCTCCTCCGCGATCCCCTATGGCTACACCTTC. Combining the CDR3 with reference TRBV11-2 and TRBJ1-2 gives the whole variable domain EAGVAQSPRYKIIEKRQSVAFWCNPISGHATLYWYQQILGQGPKLLIQFQNNGVVDDSQLPKDRFSAERLKGVDSTLKIQPAKLEDSAVYLCASSSSAIPYGYTFGSGTRLTVV.

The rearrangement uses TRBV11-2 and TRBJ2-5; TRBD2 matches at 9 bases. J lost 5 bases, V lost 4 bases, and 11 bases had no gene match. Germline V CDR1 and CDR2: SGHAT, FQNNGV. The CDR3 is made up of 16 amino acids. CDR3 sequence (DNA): TGTGCCAGCAGCTCAATACTAGCGGGTTCTGTGGAGACCCAGTACTTC. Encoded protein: CASSSILAGSVETQYF.

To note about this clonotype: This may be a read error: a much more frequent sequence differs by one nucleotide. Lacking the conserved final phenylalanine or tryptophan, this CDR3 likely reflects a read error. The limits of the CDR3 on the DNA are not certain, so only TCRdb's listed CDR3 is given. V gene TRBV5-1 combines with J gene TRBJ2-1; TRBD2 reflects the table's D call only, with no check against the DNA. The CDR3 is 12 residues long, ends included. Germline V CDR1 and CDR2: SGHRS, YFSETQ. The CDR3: CASSPSTSGRAL.

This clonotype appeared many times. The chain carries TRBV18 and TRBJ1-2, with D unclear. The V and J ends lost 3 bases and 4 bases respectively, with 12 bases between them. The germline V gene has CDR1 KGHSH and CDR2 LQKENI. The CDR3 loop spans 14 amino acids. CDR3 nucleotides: TGTGCCAGCTCACCCTCGAGGGAGATCTATGGCTACACCTTC. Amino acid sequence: CASSPSREIYGYTF.

CDR3 nucleotides: TGTGCCAGCAGCGCCTCCGGGACAGGGGTGACCGGGGAGCTGTTTTTT. Amino acids: CASSASGTGVTGELFF. The chain is built from TRBV9 and TRBJ2-2; 10 positions agree with TRBD1. The CDR3 covers 16 residues. Per germline, CDR1 SGDLS and CDR2 YYNGEE. J gave up 5 bases and V 3 bases, and 7 bases lay outside the gene matches. The full variable domain, its missing parts supplied by reference TRBV9 and TRBJ2-2, is DSGVTQTPKHLITATGQRVTLRCSPRSGDLSVYWYQQSLDQGLQFLIQYYNGEERAKGNILERFSAQQFPDLHSELNLSSLELGDSALYFCASSASGTGVTGELFFGEGSRLTVL.

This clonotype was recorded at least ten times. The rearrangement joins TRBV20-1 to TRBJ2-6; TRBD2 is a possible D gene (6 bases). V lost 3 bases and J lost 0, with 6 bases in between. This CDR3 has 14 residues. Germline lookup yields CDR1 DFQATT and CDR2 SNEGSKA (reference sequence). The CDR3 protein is CSASGSSGANVLTF. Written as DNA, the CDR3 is TGCAGTGCTAGCGGGAGCTCTGGGGCCAACGTCCTGACTTTC.

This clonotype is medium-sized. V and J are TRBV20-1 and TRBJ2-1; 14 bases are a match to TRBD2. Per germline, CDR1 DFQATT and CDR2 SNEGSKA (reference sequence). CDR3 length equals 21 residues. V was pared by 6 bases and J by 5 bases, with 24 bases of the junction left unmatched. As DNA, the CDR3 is TGCAGTGCAAAGGACAGGGGGACTGGGACTAGCGGGAGAGGTGTCCACAATGAGCAGTTCTTC. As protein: CSAKDRGTGTSGRGVHNEQFF.

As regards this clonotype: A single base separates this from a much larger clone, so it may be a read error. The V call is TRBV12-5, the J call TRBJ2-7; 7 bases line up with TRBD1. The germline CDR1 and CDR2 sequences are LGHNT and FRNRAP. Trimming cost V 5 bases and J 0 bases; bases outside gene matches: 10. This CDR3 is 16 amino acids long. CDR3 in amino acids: CASGAPIGTVSYEQYF. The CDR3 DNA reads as TGTGCTAGTGGTGCCCCGATTGGGACAGTCTCCTACGAGCAGTACTTC.

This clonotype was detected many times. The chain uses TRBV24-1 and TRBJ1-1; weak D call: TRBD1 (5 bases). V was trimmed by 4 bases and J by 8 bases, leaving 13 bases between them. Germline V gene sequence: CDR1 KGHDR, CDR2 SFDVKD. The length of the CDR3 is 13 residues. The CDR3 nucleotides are TGTGCCACCAGTGACTCGGGGACCTCCGAAGCTTTCTTT. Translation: CATSDSGTSEAFF.

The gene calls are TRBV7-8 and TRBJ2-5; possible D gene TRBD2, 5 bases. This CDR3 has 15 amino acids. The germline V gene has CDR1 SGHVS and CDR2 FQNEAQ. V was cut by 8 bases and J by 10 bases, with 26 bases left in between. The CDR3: CASGPRDGVAWSQYF. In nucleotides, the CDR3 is TGTGCCAGCGGCCCCCGTGACGGGGTTGCGTGGAGCCAGTACTTC.

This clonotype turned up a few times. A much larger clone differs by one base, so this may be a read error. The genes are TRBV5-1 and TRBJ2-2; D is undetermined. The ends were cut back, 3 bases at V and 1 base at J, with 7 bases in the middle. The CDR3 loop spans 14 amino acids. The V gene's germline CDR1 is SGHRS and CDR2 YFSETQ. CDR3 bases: TGCGCCAGCAGCTCCTCTGGGAACACCGGGGAGCTGTTTTTT. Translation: CASSSSGNTGELFF.

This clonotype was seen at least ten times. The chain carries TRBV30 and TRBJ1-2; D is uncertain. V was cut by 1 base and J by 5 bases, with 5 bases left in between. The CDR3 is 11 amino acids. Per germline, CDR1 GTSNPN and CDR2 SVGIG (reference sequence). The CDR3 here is CAWSEGYGYTF. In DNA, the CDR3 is TGTGCCTGGAGTGAAGGGTATGGCTACACCTTC.

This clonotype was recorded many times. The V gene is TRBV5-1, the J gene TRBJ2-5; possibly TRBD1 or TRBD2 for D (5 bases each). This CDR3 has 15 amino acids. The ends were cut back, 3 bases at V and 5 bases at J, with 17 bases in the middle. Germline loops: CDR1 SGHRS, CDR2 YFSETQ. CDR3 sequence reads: CASSSRDPNSETQYF. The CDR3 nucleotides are TGCGCCAGCAGCTCCCGGGACCCAAATTCGGAGACCCAGTACTTC.

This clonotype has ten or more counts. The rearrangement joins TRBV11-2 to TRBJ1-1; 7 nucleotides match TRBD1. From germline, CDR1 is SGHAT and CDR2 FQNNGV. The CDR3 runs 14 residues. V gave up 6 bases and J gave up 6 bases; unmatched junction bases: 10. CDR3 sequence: CASRSPGQQPEAFF. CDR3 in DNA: TGTGCCAGCAGGTCCCCGGGACAGCAACCTGAAGCTTTCTTT.